Listed below are T cell receptor beta chains from one sample, sequenced in a study of beta chain features in type 1 diabetes. Using immunoSEQ multiplex PCR, the repertoire was profiled, and TCRdb retains in-frame clones only, with some absent. The sample has 970,000 or so clones, 17% seen once. Sequencing used naive CD4+ T cells from blood. The receptors derive from a woman aged 18-29 years in good health. Both conserved end residues are part of each CDR3. A D gene is named only where the DNA matches it firmly. The size field is filled for only some rows; it gives once, few, many or a size class.

cdr3_nt cdr3_aa j_call d_call v_call clone_size
TGTGCCAGCAGCTTACAGGGGTATGGCTACACCTTC CASSLQGYGYTF TRBJ1-2 . TRBV7-9 .
TGTGCCATCAGTGAGCCGAGGACTAGCGGGAGTAGGGATGAGCAGTTCTTC CAISEPRTSGSRDEQFF TRBJ2-1 TRBD2 TRBV10-3 few
TGTGCCAGCTCACCGGGGCCCGGACAGGGTATCGGCTCTGGAAACACCATATATTTT CASSPGPGQGIGSGNTIYF TRBJ1-3 TRBD1 TRBV18 few
TGTGCCAGCACGGTAGGGGGCGCTGGGGCCAACGTCCTGACTTTC CASTVGGAGANVLTF TRBJ2-6 TRBD1 TRBV28 few
TGCGCCAGCAGCTTGGCCAGCCGTGAGCAGTTCTTC CASSLASREQFF TRBJ2-1 . TRBV5-1 few
TGTGCCACCAAGCCCCGGACAGTCGGATACAATGAGCAGTTCTTC CATKPRTVGYNEQFF TRBJ2-1 . TRBV6-1 few
TGTGCCAGCAGCTTAGCGGGGGTGTCAGGAAACACCATATATTTT CASSLAGVSGNTIYF TRBJ1-3 . TRBV7-2 .
TGTGCCAGCAGTCCAGGGGGTAGCACAGATACGCAGTATTTT CASSPGGSTDTQYF TRBJ2-3 TRBD1 TRBV28 .
TGCGCCAGCAGCCAGAAGGACAGGGTGGCTCAGCCCCAGCATTTT CASSQKDRVAQPQHF TRBJ1-5 TRBD1 TRBV23-1 few
TGTGCCAGCAGTTTATCTCAGTATGGCTACACCTTC CASSLSQYGYTF TRBJ1-2 . TRBV28 few
TGTGCCAGCAGATCCAGGGTGCACACCGGGGAGCTGTTTTTT CASRSRVHTGELFF TRBJ2-2 . TRBV6-5 few
TGCGCCAGCAGCCAAGATCCCCCCAGCGGGAGGCGGAACAATGAGCAGTTCTTC CASSQDPPSGRRNNEQFF TRBJ2-1 TRBD2 TRBV4-3 few
TGTGCCAGCAGCTTAGCTGCCGGGACAGGGGAATACGAGCAGTACTTC CASSLAAGTGEYEQYF TRBJ2-7 TRBD1 TRBV7-2 .
TGTGCCAGCAGCTTCGCTATTACGAGCTCCTACGAGCAGTACTTC CASSFAITSSYEQYF TRBJ2-7 . TRBV11-2 few
TGTGCCAGCCTACCTTTTGGGGATTCCACAGATACGCAGTATTTT CASLPFGDSTDTQYF TRBJ2-3 . TRBV7-2 few
TGTGCCATCAGTGAGGGTCGCAGGGGCTATGGCTACACCTTC CAISEGRRGYGYTF TRBJ1-2 . TRBV10-3 .
TGCGCCAGCAGCCAGACAGAGAGAGGAAAACTGTTTTTT CASSQTERGKLFF TRBJ1-4 . TRBV5-1 .
TGTGCCAGCAGTGAGAAATATGTTAGAGGAGACACTGAAGCTTTCTTT CASSEKYVRGDTEAFF TRBJ1-1 . TRBV6-1 once
TGTGCCAGCAGCGTAGTAGGGTCAGGTAGGACTGAAGCTTTCTTT CASSVVGSGRTEAFF TRBJ1-1 . TRBV9 few
TGTGCCAGCAGTTCCCCCGTAACAGGTCTCTGGCAGTACTTC CASSSPVTGLWQYF TRBJ2-7 . TRBV28 .
TGTGCCAGCAGCTTCTGGGCAGGGACGTACGAGCAGTACTTC CASSFWAGTYEQYF TRBJ2-7 . TRBV7-9 few
TGTGCCAGCAGCAGGGGGGTTTACGAGCAGTACTTC CASSRGVYEQYF TRBJ2-7 . TRBV5-5 .
TGTGCCAGCAGCTTAAAAGGGACTAGCGGGACCCACGGCGGGGAGCTGTTTTTT CASSLKGTSGTHGGELFF TRBJ2-2 TRBD2 TRBV7-3 few
TGTGCCACCAGCAGAGATGGGCCGACAGGGGTAAATGTGTACGAGCAGTACTTC CATSRDGPTGVNVYEQYF TRBJ2-7 TRBD1 TRBV15 .
TGTGCCAGCAGTACCAGCGGATCTTACTACGAGCAGTACTTC CASSTSGSYYEQYF TRBJ2-7 . TRBV6-1 few
TGCGCCAGCAGTCCTACAGGGGGCGCGGGGCAAGAGACCCAGTACTTC CASSPTGGAGQETQYF TRBJ2-5 TRBD1 TRBV10-2 .
TGTGCCAGCAGCAATGTATGGGGGACCACCTACGAGCAGTACTTC CASSNVWGTTYEQYF TRBJ2-7 . TRBV5-4 .
TGCGCCAGCAGCCGAGATCAGGCGGTGGTGGACGAGCAGTACTTC CASSRDQAVVDEQYF TRBJ2-7 . TRBV5-1 .
TGTGCCAGCAGTTTAATCGGGACGGAGGACGGAACCTACGAGCAGTACTTC CASSLIGTEDGTYEQYF TRBJ2-7 . TRBV28 .
TGTGCCGTAAGAGGGCTATCTACAGATACGCAGTATTTT CAVRGLSTDTQYF TRBJ2-3 . TRBV19 .
TGTGCCAGCGCACTTTTGGAGTACAATGAGCAGTTCTTC CASALLEYNEQFF TRBJ2-1 . TRBV6-5 .
TGCAGTGCTAGATGGGGGTTACAGTACTTC CSARWGLQYF TRBJ2-7 . TRBV20-1 .
TGTGCCAGCAGCCCGATGACTAGCGGGCGGTACGAGCAGTACTTC CASSPMTSGRYEQYF TRBJ2-7 TRBD2 TRBV7-9 few
TGTGCCAGCAGCCGGGACAGGGGAGAGACCCAGTACTTC CASSRDRGETQYF TRBJ2-5 TRBD1 TRBV5-8 few
TGTGCCAGCAGCTCGACTAGCGGGAGGTACGAGCAGTACTTC CASSSTSGRYEQYF TRBJ2-7 TRBD2 TRBV7-9 .
TGTGCCAGCAGCTTAACGGACAGGTCGCGGGAAAAACTGTTTTTT CASSLTDRSREKLFF TRBJ1-4 TRBD1 TRBV7-9 few
TGCAGTGCTAGCAGAGCAGATACGCAGTATTTT CSASRADTQYF TRBJ2-3 . TRBV20-1 few
TGCGCCAGCAGCTTGGTCAGAACAGGGGGCCCAGGCTACGAGCAGTACTTC CASSLVRTGGPGYEQYF TRBJ2-7 TRBD1 TRBV5-1 .
TGTGCCAGCAGCTTAATGGGCGTAGTAAACAATGAGCAGTTCTTC CASSLMGVVNNEQFF TRBJ2-1 . TRBV7-8 .
TGTGCCAGCAGTGACCAAACCCGGGACAGGGGGACTGAAGCTTTCTTT CASSDQTRDRGTEAFF TRBJ1-1 TRBD1 TRBV25-1 .
TGTGCCAGCAGTGACCACGAGCAGTACTTC CASSDHEQYF TRBJ2-7 . TRBV28 once
TGTGCCAGCAGTCGCCTACAGGGGTTTGAAGAGACCCAGTACTTC CASSRLQGFEETQYF TRBJ2-5 TRBD1 TRBV28 .
TGCGCCAGCAGCCAAGATGGGAAGGGAGGCACTGAAGCTTTCTTT CASSQDGKGGTEAFF TRBJ1-1 . TRBV4-3 .
TGCAGCGGAGGGACAGGGCCCTGGGATACGCAGTATTTT CSGGTGPWDTQYF TRBJ2-3 TRBD1 TRBV29-1 .
TGTGCCAGCAGGAGACAGGGCGGTCAGCCCCAGCATTTT CASRRQGGQPQHF TRBJ1-5 TRBD1 TRBV6-6 once
TGTGCCAGTAGTATTAGCCGAAGGGCTGGAAACACCATATATTTT CASSISRRAGNTIYF TRBJ1-3 . TRBV19 .
TGTGCCAGCAGCTTTTTAGCGGGAGGGCCAACAGATACGCAGTATTTT CASSFLAGGPTDTQYF TRBJ2-3 TRBD2 TRBV11-2 .
TGTGCCAGCAGTAGTGCGGGAGTAGCGGCCGGGGAGCTGTTTTTT CASSSAGVAAGELFF TRBJ2-2 TRBD2 TRBV6-6 .
TGTGCCAGCAGCTTAGCGAACAGGGTGACTGAAGCTTTCTTT CASSLANRVTEAFF TRBJ1-1 . TRBV7-2 .
TGTGCCACCAGCAGAGAGGGGACAGGAACCTACGAGCAGTACTTC CATSREGTGTYEQYF TRBJ2-7 TRBD1 TRBV15 .
TGCGCCAGCAGCTTGGGACAGCGATACAATGAGCAGTTCTTC CASSLGQRYNEQFF TRBJ2-1 . TRBV5-1 .
TGTGCCAGCAGTTACTCGGCCAGGGCGAACACTGAAGCTTTCTTT CASSYSARANTEAFF TRBJ1-1 . TRBV6-5 .
TGTGCCAGCAGCTTAGAGGCACTCCGTGTCACTGAAGCTTTCTTT CASSLEALRVTEAFF TRBJ1-1 . TRBV11-1 .